This TCR beta chain was sequenced for a study of shared clonotypes between healthy human individuals (dated by TCRdb to between 2020 and 2021). Study-wide context: A couple of women and a few men aged 18 to 49 years were included in the cohort. To estimate repertoire size and how much clonotype sharing occurs between individuals, the study deeply sequenced the blood TCR repertoires of about five healthy adults. For each donor, three plates each were used for CD4 naive and CD4 memory, two plates were used for CD8 naive, and one plate was used for CD8 memory. Libraries were prepared and TCR repertoires were sequenced by different laboratories using diverse techniques, in order to increase sequencing depth and limit assay-specific biases. Between about 0.85 and 10 billion PBMCs per donor were obtained by leukapheresis. The investigation overall reported the following: Even with the large sequencing depth, rarefaction of the sorted-subset datasets indicated that sequencing was incomplete. Pairwise subsampling led to the expectation that sequencing depth would affect the degree of clonotype sharing among donors. The small number of donors limited the genetic and exposure-history diversity represented. Compared with non-shared clonotypes, clonotypes shared by all four sorted-subset donors had higher generation probabilities. Naive subsets generally had larger estimated clonotype richness than memory subsets. Only blood was sampled, and tissue TCR repertoires likely differ from those in blood. Across a handful of donors, around 5% of naive CD4, approximately 3.5% of naive CD8, around 2.1% of memory CD4, and under 0.45% of memory CD8 clonotypes were shared.

With respect to this clone: No antigen is known for it. No per-base quality is available; no much larger clone lies one base away.

TCR CDR3 regions were amplified from genomic DNA by multiplex PCR using the deep immunoSEQ assay. Genomic DNA extracted from each cell subset was distributed evenly over all wells of several immunoSEQ 96-well plates, and each plate served as one replicate. For sorted subsets, approximately 200 ng of genomic DNA, equivalent to 30,000 or so T cell genomes, went into each replicate PCR. Purified libraries were quantified with a Qubit 3.0 fluorometer, sized on a Bioanalyzer 2100, and re-quantified with the KAPA Library Quantification kit. Every immunoSEQ 96-well plate was sequenced on a dedicated single-read 150-cycle Illumina NextSeq 550 flow cell. As for how the authors treated the data: Because the immunoSEQ output held only junctional sequences and lacked quality scores, the filtering could not match the filtering applied to full-length reads. Sequences were annotated with PyIR, a Python wrapper for IgBLAST v1.9, using IMGT germline references to assign V/J genes and CDR3. Reads with weak V/J assignments (E-value above 1e-6), missing CDR3, stop codons, out-of-frame junctions, or ambiguous translated residues were removed. A V3J clonotype was defined by an identical inferred V gene, J gene, and CDR3 amino acid sequence. To compute the percentage overlap between repertoires, the number of shared unique clonotypes was divided by the size of the smaller repertoire. Three approaches were used to assess repertoire richness: RTK rarefaction, the Chao1 estimator, and Recon v2.1 estimates of unobserved clonotypes. Generation probabilities for all TCRbeta clonotypes obtained by the gDNA method from a handful of donors were computed using OLGA. TCRdb took this table from immuneACCESS and kept in-frame rearrangements with V and J called. Such tables lack part of the clones; where checked against another copy, unresolved V genes explain under half of the gap, and the rest is unexplained. Clonal size and the V and J genes are those of that table, whereas D and trimming came from the DNA. The sample table shows more than 2 million clones, and approximately 92% are seen once. In total, the top ten clones hold 1.5% to 2% of the sample.

CD8 naive samples were CD45RO-negative cells positively selected for CCR7, giving a CD45RA+CCR7+ population that excluded TemRA cells. Donors were healthy HIV-negative adults with no recently reported acute infections or vaccinations. Only Caucasian adults living in Nashville, Tennessee, USA were represented among the donors. Blood was obtained by leukapheresis, after which PBMCs were separated by Ficoll-Histopaque density gradient centrifugation and cryopreserved in liquid nitrogen vapor phase. Purity and quantity of every magnetically sorted T cell population were checked by analytical flow cytometry. Genomic DNA was isolated from every sorted fraction and measured by UV absorbance on a Nanodrop 2000c. Trimming leaves V shorter by 0 bases and J shorter by 0 bases, with the junction holding 6 bases beyond the gene matches. According to the germline V gene, CDR1 reads MNHNS and CDR2 reads SASEGT. The CDR3 sequence holds 17 residues, the cysteine and phenylalanine included. Only CDR3 DNA remains: 51 bases, in frame from the first base.

The chain is encoded by TRBV6-1 joined to TRBJ2-7, with 9 bases aligning to TRBD1. The TCR sequence derives from a man aged 18 to 30 in good health. Some clones in this sample may be carry-over from other donors' samples. The material sequenced was naive CD8+ T cells from PBMCs. The cell subset or site label, as the study defines it: CD45RA+CCR7+. CDR3 reads: CASSEASGQGTSYEQYF. The DNA reads as follows: TGTGCCAGCAGTGAAGCGAGCGGACAGGGGACCTCCTACGAGCAGTACTTC.